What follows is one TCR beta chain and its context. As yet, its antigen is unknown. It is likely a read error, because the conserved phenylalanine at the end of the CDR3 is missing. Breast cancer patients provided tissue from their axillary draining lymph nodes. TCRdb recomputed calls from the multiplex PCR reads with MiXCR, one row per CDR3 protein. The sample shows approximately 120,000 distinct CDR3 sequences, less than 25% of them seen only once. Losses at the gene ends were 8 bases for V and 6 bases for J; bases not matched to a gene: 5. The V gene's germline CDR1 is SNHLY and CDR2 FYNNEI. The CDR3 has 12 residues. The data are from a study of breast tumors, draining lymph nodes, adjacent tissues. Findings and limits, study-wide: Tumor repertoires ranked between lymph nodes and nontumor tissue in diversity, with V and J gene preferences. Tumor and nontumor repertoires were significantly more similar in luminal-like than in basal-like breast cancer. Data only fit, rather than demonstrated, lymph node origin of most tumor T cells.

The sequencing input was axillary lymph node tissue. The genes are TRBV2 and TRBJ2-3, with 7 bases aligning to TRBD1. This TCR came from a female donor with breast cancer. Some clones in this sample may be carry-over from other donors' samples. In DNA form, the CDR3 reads TGTGCCAGCGGACGACAGGGCGATACGCAGTATCTT. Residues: CASGRQGDTQYL.